The 6 T cell receptor beta chains presented below share a single source sample, sequenced in a study of persistence of HIV-infected CD4 T cells. These receptors have no identified antigens. This nonspecific control used anti-CD3/anti-CD28 bead stimulation of CD4+ T cells. CD4+ T cells upregulating both CD40 ligand and CD69 were sorted as responding cells. Sequencing used immunoSEQ version 4 in survey mode. The data were produced by immunoSEQ multiplex PCR, yet TCRdb's version contains in-frame clones alone and is incomplete. The profile shows tens of thousands of clones, roughly 90% of them singletons. The input for sequencing was CD4+ T cells sorted from PBMCs after roughly 20-hour stimulation, taken from a patient who received antiretroviral therapy. These receptors were collected from an adult man with HIV who was CMV-seropositive.

The chain employs TRBV7-2 and TRBJ2-7; 7 nucleotides align to TRBD1. CDR1 and CDR2 (germline): SGHTA, FQGNSA. This CDR3 is built from 14 residues. The V segment lost 4 bases and the J segment 3 bases; nucleotides outside the gene matches: 6. As DNA, the CDR3 is TGTGCCAGCAGCTCTAACAGGGGTAACTACGAGCAGTACTTC. Amino acid sequence: CASSSNRGNYEQYF. The complete variable domain, with remaining parts taken from reference TRBV7-2 and TRBJ2-7, reads GAGVSQSPSNKVTEKGKDVELRCDPISGHTALYWYRQSLGQGLEFLIYFQGNSAPDKSGLPSDRFSAERTGGSVSTLTIQRTQQEDSAVYLCASSSNRGNYEQYFGPGTRLTVT.

V usage is TRBV27 and J usage is TRBJ2-5; D is unclear. This CDR3 contains 15 residues. V gave up 5 bases and J gave up 1 base, with 14 bases separating them. CDR1 and CDR2 from the germline V gene are MNHEY and SMNVEV (reference sequence). The DNA of the CDR3 is TGTGCCAGCAGTATCCACAGAGCGCCCCAAGAGACCCAGTACTTC. It translates to CASSIHRAPQETQYF.

This chain connects TRBV25-1 to TRBJ2-7, with 8 bases that match TRBD1. J gave up 3 bases and V 4 bases, and 5 bases lay outside the gene matches. Germline-derived CDR1 and CDR2 are MGHDK and SYGVNS. This CDR3 is 14 amino acids long. CDR3 in DNA: TGTGCCAGCAGTGGGGACAGGCACGTCTACGAGCAGTACTTC. Translation: CASSGDRHVYEQYF.

This clone was observed a handful of times. The chain couples TRBV6-5 to TRBJ1-1; D gene ambiguous. Deletions cut 5 bases from V and 0 bases from J, with 7 bases between. The CDR3 runs to 13 residues. CDR1 and CDR2 (germline): MNHEY, SVGAGI. CDR3 protein: CASSRAVNTEAFF. The DNA of the CDR3 is TGTGCCAGCAGTCGGGCGGTGAACACTGAAGCTTTCTTT.

This chain links TRBV6-1 with TRBJ1-1, with 8 bases matching TRBD1. This CDR3 has 13 residues. The junction had 6 bases not matched to a gene; V was cut back by 3 bases and J by 9 bases. In germline, CDR1 is MNHNS, CDR2 SASEGT. The CDR3 DNA sequence: TGTGCCAGCAGTGAGGTTTGGACAGGGAAAGCTTTCTTT. It translates to CASSEVWTGKAFF.

J is TRBJ2-1 and V is TRBV4-2; tentative D call: TRBD1 (8 bases). This CDR3 region has 15 residues. CDR1 and CDR2 from the germline V gene are LGHNA and YNFKEQ. V was clipped by 2 bases and J by 5 bases, with 13 bases between them. For the CDR3, the DNA is TGTGCCAGCAGCCAACCACAGGGGGGGAACAATGAGCAGTTCTTC. Translating it yields CASSQPQGGNNEQFF.